This T cell receptor (beta chain) appears in the sequencing data of a study of shared clonotypes between healthy human individuals. The table came from immunoSEQ multiplex PCR; TCRdb's copy has only in-frame clones and leaves some out. The sample records fewer than 1.6 million clones, about 98.5% being singletons. This CDR3 is built from 14 residues. The germline gives CDR1 WNHNN, CDR2 SYGVQD (reference sequence). V trimming: 5 bases; J trimming: 5 bases; junction bases outside the gene matches: 7. The gene calls are TRBV10-1 and TRBJ2-3, with 7 nucleotides matching TRBD2. The receptor comes from a man aged 25 to 40 in good health. The source material was naive CD4+ T cells sorted from blood. The subset denotes: CD45RA+ positively selected. In DNA, the CDR3 is TGCGCCAGCAGTTCTAGCGGCCTCGAAGATACGCAGTATTTT. It is translated as CASSSSGLEDTQYF.